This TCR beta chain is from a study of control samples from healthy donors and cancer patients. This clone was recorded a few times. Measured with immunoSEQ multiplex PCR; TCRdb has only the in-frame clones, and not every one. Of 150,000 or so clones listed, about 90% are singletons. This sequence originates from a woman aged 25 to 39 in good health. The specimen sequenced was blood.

CDR3 coding DNA: TGTGCCAGCAGTGAGAGGGCGTGGGACAGGGGTAAAAACATTCAGTACTTC. Residues: CASSERAWDRGKNIQYF. V and J are TRBV2 and TRBJ2-4; the match to TRBD1 covers 10 bases. Losses at the gene ends were 3 bases for V and 4 bases for J; bases not matched to a gene: 9. The CDR3 sequence is 17 residues long. In germline, CDR1 is SNHLY, CDR2 FYNNEI.